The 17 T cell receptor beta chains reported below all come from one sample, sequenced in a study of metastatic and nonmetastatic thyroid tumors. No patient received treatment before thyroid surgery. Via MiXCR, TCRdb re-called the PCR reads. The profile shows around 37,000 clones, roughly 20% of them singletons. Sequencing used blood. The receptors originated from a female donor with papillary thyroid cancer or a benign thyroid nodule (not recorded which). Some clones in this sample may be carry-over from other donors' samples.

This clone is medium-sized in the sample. The CDR3 DNA is TGTGCCAGCAGTTACCGACAGCCCCAGAATCAAGAAGCTTTCTTT. As protein: CASSYRQPQNQEAFF. The chain carries TRBV6-5 and TRBJ1-1, with D maybe TRBD1 (5 bases). Trimming stripped 2 bases from V and 8 bases from J, with 18 bases between. Germline V gene lookup returns CDR1 MNHEY and CDR2 SVGAGI. This CDR3 has 15 residues.

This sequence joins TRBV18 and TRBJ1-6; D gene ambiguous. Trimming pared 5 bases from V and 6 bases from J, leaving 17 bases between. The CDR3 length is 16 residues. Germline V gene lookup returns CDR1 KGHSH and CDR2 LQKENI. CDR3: CASSDEGSKINSPLHF. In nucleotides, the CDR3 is TGTGCCAGCTCAGACGAGGGATCCAAAATTAATTCACCCCTCCACTTT.

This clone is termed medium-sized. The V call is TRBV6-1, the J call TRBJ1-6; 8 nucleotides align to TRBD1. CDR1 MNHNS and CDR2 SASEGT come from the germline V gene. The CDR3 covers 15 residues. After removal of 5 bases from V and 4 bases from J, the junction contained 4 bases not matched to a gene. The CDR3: CASSPGTGYNSPLHF. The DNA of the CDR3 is TGTGCCAGCAGTCCCGGGACAGGATATAATTCACCCCTCCACTTT.

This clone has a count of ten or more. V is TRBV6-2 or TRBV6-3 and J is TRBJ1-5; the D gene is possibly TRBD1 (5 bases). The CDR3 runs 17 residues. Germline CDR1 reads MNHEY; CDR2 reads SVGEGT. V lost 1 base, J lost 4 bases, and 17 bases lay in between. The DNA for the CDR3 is TGTGCCAGCAGTTACTATCCGGGGCTTCAGGTTAATCAGCCCCAGCATTTT. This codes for CASSYYPGLQVNQPQHF.

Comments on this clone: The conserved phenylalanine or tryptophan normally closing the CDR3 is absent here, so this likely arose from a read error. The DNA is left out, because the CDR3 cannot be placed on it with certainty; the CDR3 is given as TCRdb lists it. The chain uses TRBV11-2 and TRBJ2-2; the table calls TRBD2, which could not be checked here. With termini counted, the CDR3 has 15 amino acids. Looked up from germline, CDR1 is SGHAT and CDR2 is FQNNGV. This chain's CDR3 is CASSFASGRTGELFL.

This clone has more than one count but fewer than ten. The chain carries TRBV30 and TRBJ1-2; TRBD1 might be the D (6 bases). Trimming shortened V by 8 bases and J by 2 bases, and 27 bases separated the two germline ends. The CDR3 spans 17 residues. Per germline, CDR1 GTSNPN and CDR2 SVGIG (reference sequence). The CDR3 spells CAGPRHATGGANYGYTF. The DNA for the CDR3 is TGTGCCGGACCACGCCACGCAACCGGGGGGGCAAACTATGGCTACACCTTC. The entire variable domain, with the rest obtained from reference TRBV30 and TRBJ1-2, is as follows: SQTIHQWPATLVQPVGSPLSLECTVEGTSNPNLYWYRQAAGRGLQLLFYSVGIGQISSEVPQNLSASRPQDRQFILSSKKLLLSDSGFYLCAGPRHATGGANYGYTFGSGTRLTVV.

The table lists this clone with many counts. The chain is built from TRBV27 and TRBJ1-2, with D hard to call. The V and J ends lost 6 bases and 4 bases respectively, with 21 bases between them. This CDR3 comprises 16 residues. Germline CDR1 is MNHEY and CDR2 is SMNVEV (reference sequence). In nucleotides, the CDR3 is TGTGCCAGCAGGAAATCGGGAGGCCGAGGCGGCTATGGCTACACCTTC. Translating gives CASRKSGGRGGYGYTF.

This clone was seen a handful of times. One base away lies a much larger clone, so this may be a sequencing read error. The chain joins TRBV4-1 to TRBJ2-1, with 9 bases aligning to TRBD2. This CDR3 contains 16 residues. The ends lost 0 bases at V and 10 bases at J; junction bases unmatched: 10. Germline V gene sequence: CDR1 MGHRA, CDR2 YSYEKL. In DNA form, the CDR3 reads TGCGCCAGCAGCCAAGATCAAGGGACTAGCCGCTCGGAGCAGTTCTTC. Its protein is CASSQDQGTSRSEQFF.

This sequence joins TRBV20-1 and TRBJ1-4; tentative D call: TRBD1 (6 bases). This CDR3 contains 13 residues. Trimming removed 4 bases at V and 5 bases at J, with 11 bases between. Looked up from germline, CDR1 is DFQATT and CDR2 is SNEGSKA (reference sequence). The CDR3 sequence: CSAKTGQNEKLFF. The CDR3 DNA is TGCAGTGCTAAGACAGGACAGAATGAAAAACTGTTTTTT.

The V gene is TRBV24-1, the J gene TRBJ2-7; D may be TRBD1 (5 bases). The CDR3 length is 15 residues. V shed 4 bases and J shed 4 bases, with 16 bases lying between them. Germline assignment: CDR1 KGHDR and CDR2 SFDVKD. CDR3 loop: CATSDCSDSRYEQYF. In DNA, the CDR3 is TGTGCCACCAGTGACTGCTCTGACAGTAGATACGAGCAGTACTTC.

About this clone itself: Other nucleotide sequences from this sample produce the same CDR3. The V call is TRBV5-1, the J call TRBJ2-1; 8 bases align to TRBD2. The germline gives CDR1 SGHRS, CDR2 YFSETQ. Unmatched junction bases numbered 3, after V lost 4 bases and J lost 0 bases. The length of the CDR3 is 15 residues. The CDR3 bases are TGCGCCAGCAGCACCACTAGCGGCTCCTACAATGAGCAGTTCTTC. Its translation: CASSTTSGSYNEQFF.

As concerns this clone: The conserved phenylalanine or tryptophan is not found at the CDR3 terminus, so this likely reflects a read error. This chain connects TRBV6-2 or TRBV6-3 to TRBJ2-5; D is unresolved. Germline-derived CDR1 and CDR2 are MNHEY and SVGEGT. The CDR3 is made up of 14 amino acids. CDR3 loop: CTSSYSLHQETQYL. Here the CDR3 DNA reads TGTACCAGCAGTTACTCTCTTCACCAAGAGACCCAGTACTTA.

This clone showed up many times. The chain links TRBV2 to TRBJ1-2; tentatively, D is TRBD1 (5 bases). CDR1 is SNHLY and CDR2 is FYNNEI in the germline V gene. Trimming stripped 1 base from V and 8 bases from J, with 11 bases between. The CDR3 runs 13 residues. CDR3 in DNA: TGTGCCAGCAGTGAAGACAGGAGAGGGGGCTACACCTTC. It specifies CASSEDRRGGYTF.

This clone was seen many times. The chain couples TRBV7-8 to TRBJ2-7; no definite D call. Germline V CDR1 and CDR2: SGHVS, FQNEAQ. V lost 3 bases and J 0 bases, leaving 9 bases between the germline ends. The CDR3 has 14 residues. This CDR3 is CASSFGGSSYEQYF. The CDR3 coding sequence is TGTGCCAGCAGCTTCGGCGGTAGCTCCTACGAGCAGTACTTC.

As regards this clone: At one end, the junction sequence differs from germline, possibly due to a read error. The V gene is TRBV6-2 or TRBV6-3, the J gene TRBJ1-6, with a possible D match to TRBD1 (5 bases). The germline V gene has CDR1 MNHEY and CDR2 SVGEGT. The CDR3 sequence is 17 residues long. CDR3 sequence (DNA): TGTGCCAGCAGTTACTACCTGAATGGGGGAGGTAATTCACCCCTCAACTTT. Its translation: CASSYYLNGGGNSPLNF.

DNA for the CDR3: TGCGCCAGCAGCCAAGATCAGGTTTGTGAGCAGTTCTTC. It translates to CASSQDQVCEQFF. The chain recombines TRBV4-1 with TRBJ2-1; D gene ambiguous. V was cut by 0 bases and J by 9 bases, with 9 bases left in between. CDR1 is MGHRA and CDR2 is YSYEKL in the germline V gene. The CDR3 is 13 amino acids.

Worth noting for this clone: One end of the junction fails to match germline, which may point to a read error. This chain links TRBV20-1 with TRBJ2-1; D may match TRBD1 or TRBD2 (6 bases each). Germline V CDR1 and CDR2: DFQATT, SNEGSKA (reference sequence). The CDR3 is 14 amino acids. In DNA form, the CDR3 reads TGCAGTGCAGGCTTGGGGGGCAGGTACAATGAGCGGTTCTTC. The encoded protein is CSAGLGGRYNERFF.